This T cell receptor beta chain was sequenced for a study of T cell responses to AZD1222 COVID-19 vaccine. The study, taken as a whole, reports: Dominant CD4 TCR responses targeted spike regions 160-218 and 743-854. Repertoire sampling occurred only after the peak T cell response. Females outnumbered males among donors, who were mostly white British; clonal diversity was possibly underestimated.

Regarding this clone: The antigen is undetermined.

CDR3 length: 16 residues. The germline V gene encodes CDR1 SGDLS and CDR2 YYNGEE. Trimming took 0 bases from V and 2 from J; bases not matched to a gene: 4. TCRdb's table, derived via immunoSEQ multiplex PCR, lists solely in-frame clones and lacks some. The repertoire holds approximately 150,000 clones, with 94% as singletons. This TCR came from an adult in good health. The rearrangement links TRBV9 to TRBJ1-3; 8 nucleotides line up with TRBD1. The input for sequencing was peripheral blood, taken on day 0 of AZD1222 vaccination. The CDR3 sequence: CASSVGQGLTGNTIYF. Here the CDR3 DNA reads TGTGCCAGCAGCGTAGGACAGGGGCTAACTGGAAACACCATATATTTT.